This T cell receptor beta chain was observed in a study of blood T cell repertoires in COVID-19. Overall study context: T cells, B-cell-depleted T cells, or PBMCs provided the cDNA or gDNA that served as material.

This CDR3 region has 12 residues. Germline-derived CDR1 and CDR2 are SEHNR and FQNEAQ (reference sequence). Trimming removed 4 bases at V and 6 bases at J, with 10 bases between. The repertoire was sequenced with immunoSEQ multiplex PCR; TCRdb's copy has only in-frame clones and lacks some. The data contain 200,000 to 250,000 clones, roughly nine tenths of them singletons. The source is a man in his thirties or forties who had recovered from COVID-19. Sample: PBMCs or T cells enriched from blood (not recorded which). The chain is built from TRBV7-9 and TRBJ2-7; D is unclear. DNA of the CDR3: TGTGCCAGCAGCTCTTCTTGGCTCGAGCAGTACTTC. It translates to CASSSSWLEQYF. The whole variable domain, remainder taken from reference TRBV7-9 and TRBJ2-7, is DTGVSQNPRHKITKRGQNVTFRCDPISEHNRLYWYRQTLGQGPEFLTYFQNEAQLEKSRLLSDRFSAERPKGSFSTLEIQRTEQGDSAMYLCASSSSWLEQYFGPGTRLTVT.